The 6 T cell receptor beta chains listed next were all sequenced from one sample in a study of shared clonotypes between healthy human individuals. The table came from immunoSEQ multiplex PCR; TCRdb's copy has only in-frame clones and leaves some out. This sample has about 490,000 clones, with 70% to 85% found just once. Source material: PBMCs. Receptors were obtained from a woman in her thirties or forties in good health. Some clones in this sample may be carry-over from other donors' samples.

In DNA form, the CDR3 reads TGTGCCAGCTCACTTAGGACAGGCCGGGGGGTTGAAGAGACCCAGTACTTC. Translating it yields CASSLRTGRGVEETQYF. The V and J genes are TRBV18 and TRBJ2-5; D is tentatively TRBD1 or TRBD2 (7 bases each). V was clipped by 4 bases and J by 3 bases, with 21 bases between them. Germline V gives CDR1 KGHSH, CDR2 LQKENI. CDR3 length: 17 residues.

The V call is TRBV5-1, the J call TRBJ2-3; the match to TRBD2 covers 10 bases. CDR3 size: 16 residues. V shed 1 base, J shed 8 bases, and the junction held 10 bases outside the gene matches. Germline V gives CDR1 SGHRS, CDR2 YFSETQ. The CDR3 protein is CASSLRGLATGGTQYF. The CDR3 DNA follows: TGCGCCAGCAGCTTGAGGGGACTAGCGACGGGGGGTACGCAGTATTTT.

This clone was counted ten times or more. This same CDR3 is encoded by further DNA sequences in the sample. This chain joins TRBV2 and TRBJ2-5; tentative D call: TRBD2 (6 bases). The CDR3 runs 15 residues. V dropped 5 bases and J dropped 7 bases, with 20 bases sitting between them. Germline V gene sequence: CDR1 SNHLY, CDR2 FYNNEI. The CDR3 here is CASSPTGTLAVTQYF. Here the CDR3 DNA reads TGTGCCAGCAGTCCTACCGGGACTTTAGCCGTGACCCAGTACTTC. The full variable domain, in which reference TRBV2 and TRBJ2-5 provide the parts outside the CDR3, is EPEVTQTPSHQVTQMGQEVILRCVPISNHLYFYWYRQILGQKVEFLVSFYNNEISEKSEIFDDQFSVERPDGSNFTLKIRSTKLEDSAMYFCASSPTGTLAVTQYFGPGTRLLVL.

The chain has TRBV5-1 and TRBJ2-3; no firm D call. Between the trimmed V and J ends, which lost 2 bases and 0 bases, there was a span of 10 bases. This CDR3 has 15 amino acids. The germline V gene encodes CDR1 SGHRS and CDR2 YFSETQ. In DNA, the CDR3 is TGCGCCAGCAGCTTATTCGGAGCTAGCACAGATACGCAGTATTTT. Its translation: CASSLFGASTDTQYF.

The J gene is TRBJ1-1, the V gene TRBV11-2, with D perhaps TRBD1 (5 bases). Germline V gives CDR1 SGHAT, CDR2 FQNNGV. This CDR3 region has 13 residues. Trimming took 3 bases from V and 7 from J, leaving 12 bases between them. The CDR3 region is CASSFDSGGEAFF. CDR3 in DNA: TGTGCCAGCAGCTTTGACTCCGGGGGTGAAGCTTTCTTT.

The chain carries TRBV5-6 and TRBJ1-2; D is perhaps TRBD1 (5 bases). The CDR3 contains 13 residues. Germline V gives CDR1 SGHDT, CDR2 YYEEEE. V lost 0 bases and J lost 4, with 7 bases in between. CDR3 nucleotides: TGTGCCAGCAGCTTGGACAGGCTCTATGGCTACACCTTC. As protein: CASSLDRLYGYTF.